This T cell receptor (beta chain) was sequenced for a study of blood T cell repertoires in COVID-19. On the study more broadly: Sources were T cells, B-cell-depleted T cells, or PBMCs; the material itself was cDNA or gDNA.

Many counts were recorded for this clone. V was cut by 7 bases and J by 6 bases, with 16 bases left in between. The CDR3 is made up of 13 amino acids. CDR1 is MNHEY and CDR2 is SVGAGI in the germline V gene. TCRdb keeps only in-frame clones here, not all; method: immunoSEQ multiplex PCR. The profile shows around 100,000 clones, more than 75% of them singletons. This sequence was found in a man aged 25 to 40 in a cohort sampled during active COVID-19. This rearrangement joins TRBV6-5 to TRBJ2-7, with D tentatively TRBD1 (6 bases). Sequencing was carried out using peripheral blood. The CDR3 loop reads CASIVLGTPEQYF. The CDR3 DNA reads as TGTGCCAGCATTGTGCTAGGGACACCCGAGCAGTACTTC.